The 30 T cell receptor beta chains in this list originate from one sample, sequenced in a study of T cells in localized non-small cell lung cancer. Libraries were prepared by immunoSEQ multiplex PCR; TCRdb keeps only in-frame clonotypes and omits some of them. The data show approximately 30,000 clones, around 93% seen once. Sequencing was performed on peripheral blood mononuclear cells, taken before any cancer treatment. These receptors originate from a female donor older than 55 with stage II lung adenocarcinoma.

V usage is TRBV15 and J usage is TRBJ2-6, with 7 bases aligning to TRBD1. The CDR3 runs to 18 residues. V lost 0 bases to trimming and J lost 2 bases; unmatched junction nucleotides: 7. CDR1 LNHNV and CDR2 YYDKDF come from the germline V gene (reference sequence). CDR3 loop: CATSRDKGGSTGANVLTF. The CDR3 DNA follows: TGTGCCACCAGCAGAGATAAAGGGGGCAGTACTGGGGCCAACGTCCTGACTTTC.

About this clone: This sample also contains other DNA sequences that code for the same CDR3. V usage is TRBV5-5 and J usage is TRBJ1-1; no reliable D call. The CDR3 loop spans 13 amino acids. Trimming left V 1 base short and J 0 bases short, with 4 bases between. Germline V CDR1 and CDR2: SGHKS, YYEKEE (reference sequence). The CDR3 region is CASSLTMNTEAFF. For the CDR3, the DNA is TGTGCCAGCAGCTTGACCATGAACACTGAAGCTTTCTTT.

This chain joins TRBV5-1 and TRBJ2-1; 11 bases fit TRBD2. Germline V gene data show CDR1 as SGHRS and CDR2 as YFSETQ. CDR3 length: 18 amino acids. The trim removed 4 bases at V and 7 bases at J, leaving 16 bases unmatched. The CDR3 sequence: CASSLSTSGSLGGNEQFF. The CDR3 DNA is TGCGCCAGCAGCCTGAGCACTAGCGGGAGTCTGGGGGGGAATGAGCAGTTCTTC.

The CDR3 coding sequence is TGTGCCAGCAGTTTATCGCCGGACGGCGCTAACTATGGCTACACCTTC. The encoded protein is CASSLSPDGANYGYTF. The rearrangement uses TRBV27 and TRBJ1-2; the D is unclear. This CDR3 region has 16 residues. In germline, CDR1 is MNHEY, CDR2 SMNVEV (reference sequence). V shed 0 bases and J shed 0 bases, with 11 bases lying between them.

CDR3: CASSKGTSGYEQYF. The CDR3, as DNA: TGTGCCAGCAGTAAGGGGACTAGCGGCTACGAGCAGTACTTC. The chain has TRBV6-5 and TRBJ2-7, with 11 bases identical to TRBD2. After removal of 5 bases from V and 3 bases from J, the junction contained 3 bases not matched to a gene. CDR1 is MNHEY and CDR2 is SVGAGI in the germline V gene. The CDR3 consists of 14 residues.

V is TRBV27 and J is TRBJ2-5; unclear D gene. CDR1 and CDR2 from the germline V gene are MNHEY and SMNVEV (reference sequence). This CDR3 contains 12 residues. V lost 8 bases, J lost 3 bases, and 10 bases lay in between. CDR3 in amino acids: CASGILKETQYF. The CDR3 DNA reads as TGTGCCAGCGGAATTCTAAAAGAGACCCAGTACTTC.

A note on this clone: One junction end disagrees with the germline gene, perhaps due to a read error. The chain joins TRBV5-8 to TRBJ2-5; 8 bases align to TRBD1. CDR3 size: 13 residues. Germline lookup yields CDR1 SGHTS and CDR2 YDEGEE. CDR3 sequence reads: CASSQGATATQYF. CDR3 DNA sequence: TGCGCCAGCAGCCAGGGGGCAACGGCGACCCAGTACTTC.

This chain links TRBV5-1 with TRBJ2-7, with D possibly being TRBD1 (6 bases). This CDR3 has 14 amino acids. Germline V lookup: CDR1 SGHRS, CDR2 YFSETQ. Trimming left V 3 bases short and J 3 bases short, with 13 bases between. For the CDR3, the DNA is TGCGCCAGCAGCTCAGGGGACGGATTCTACGAGCAGTACTTC. Translated: CASSSGDGFYEQYF.

This clone has only one observation. The V gene is TRBV30, the J gene TRBJ2-7; 9 bases fit TRBD1. The CDR3 runs 15 residues. Germline V gene data show CDR1 as GTSNPN and CDR2 as SVGIG (reference sequence). V shed 4 bases and J 5 bases; nucleotides not matched to a gene: 12. For the CDR3, the DNA is TGTGCCTGGACCCTACACGGGACAGGGACCCACGAGCAGTACTTC. Its translation is CAWTLHGTGTHEQYF.

This rearrangement joins TRBV19 to TRBJ2-7; 10 nucleotides agree with TRBD2. The junction had 7 bases not matched to a gene; V was cut back by 5 bases and J by 3 bases. The CDR3 has 15 residues. The V gene's germline CDR1 is LNHDA and CDR2 SQIVND (reference sequence). DNA for the CDR3: TGTGCCAGTAGTCTCGGGACTAGCGACTACTACGAGCAGTACTTC. Protein product: CASSLGTSDYYEQYF.

The chain links TRBV30 to TRBJ1-2, with 7 bases aligning to TRBD1. Germline-derived CDR1 and CDR2 are GTSNPN and SVGIG (reference sequence). The CDR3 runs 12 residues. V was clipped by 4 bases and J by 8 bases; unmatched bases: 7. CDR3 in amino acids: CAWTPGGGGYTF. CDR3 DNA sequence: TGTGCCTGGACCCCAGGGGGAGGCGGCTACACCTTC.

V and J are TRBV28 and TRBJ1-6; D gene uncertain. V shed 2 bases and J shed 8 bases, with 13 bases lying between them. The CDR3 has 15 amino acids. CDR1 is MDHEN, CDR2 SYDVKM, per germline. This CDR3 reads CASSLGMGGYSPLHF. DNA of the CDR3: TGTGCCAGCAGTTTAGGGATGGGCGGCTATTCACCCCTCCACTTT.

The J gene is TRBJ1-5, the V gene TRBV7-2; D call uncertain. Germline CDR1 and CDR2: SGHTA and FQGNSA. Trimming took 5 bases from V and 0 from J, leaving 5 bases between them. This CDR3 is built from 13 residues. The CDR3 DNA reads as TGTGCCAGCAGCCTCAGTAGCAATCAGCCCCAGCATTTT. This gives the protein CASSLSSNQPQHF.

The gene calls are TRBV4-3 and TRBJ2-2; 9 bases match TRBD2. Germline lookup yields CDR1 LGHNA and CDR2 YSLEER. The CDR3 loop spans 16 amino acids. The V and J ends lost 0 bases and 4 bases, in that order; junction bases with no gene match: 3. For the CDR3, the DNA is TGCGCCAGCAGCCAAGATGGCGGGGGGGCCACCGGGGAGCTGTTTTTT. Translating gives CASSQDGGGATGELFF.

The chain combines TRBV10-3 with TRBJ2-2; TRBD2 aligns across 9 bases. V dropped 3 bases and J dropped 8; count of bases not matched to a gene: 10. Germline V gene data show CDR1 as ENHRY and CDR2 as SYGVKD. CDR3 length: 16 residues. The CDR3 here is CAISEYRTSVQGELFF. CDR3 coding DNA: TGTGCCATCAGTGAATATAGGACTAGCGTACAAGGGGAGCTGTTTTTT.

The V gene is TRBV6-1, the J gene TRBJ1-1; the D gene is possibly TRBD1 (5 bases). The CDR3 totals 15 residues. Trimming stripped 0 bases from V and 5 bases from J, with 13 bases between. Germline V lookup: CDR1 MNHNS, CDR2 SASEGT. The CDR3 region has the DNA TGTGCCAGCAGTGAAGCCGGGGGGTCGGGAACTGAAGCTTTCTTT. It encodes CASSEAGGSGTEAFF.

This chain joins TRBV6-6 and TRBJ1-2, with D perhaps matching TRBD1 (5 bases). Germline V gene lookup returns CDR1 MNHNY and CDR2 SVGAGI (reference sequence). The CDR3 totals 14 residues. V lost 2 bases, J lost 7 bases, and 14 bases lay in between. CDR3 sequence (DNA): TGTGCCAGCAGTTACGGGGGACGGAATTCTGGCTACACCTTC. Its translation: CASSYGGRNSGYTF.

V gene TRBV6-6 combines with J gene TRBJ1-5; D is ambiguous. Trimming left V 8 bases short and J 3 bases short, with 14 bases between. The CDR3 is made up of 14 amino acids. CDR1 MNHNY and CDR2 SVGAGI come from the germline V gene (reference sequence). CDR3 sequence (DNA): TGTGCCAGCTCCAAGAGGGCCCTCAATCAGCCCCAGCATTTT. As protein: CASSKRALNQPQHF.

By share, this clone counts as medium-sized. The chain links TRBV27 to TRBJ2-1; possible D gene TRBD1, 6 bases. Germline loops: CDR1 MNHEY, CDR2 SMNVEV (reference sequence). CDR3 length: 16 residues. V was cut by 0 bases and J by 3 bases, with 12 bases left in between. The CDR3 nucleotides read TGTGCCAGCAGTTTATCTTATGGGGGCTTCTACAATGAGCAGTTCTTC. It yields the protein CASSLSYGGFYNEQFF.

The chain uses TRBV7-2 and TRBJ2-7, with D perhaps TRBD2 (5 bases). CDR3 size: 14 residues. Germline V gene sequence: CDR1 SGHTA, CDR2 FQGNSA. V lost 6 bases, J lost 0 bases, and 12 bases lay in between. The CDR3 bases are TGTGCCAGCAGAGGGAGTGCGAGCTCCTACGAGCAGTACTTC. Amino acids: CASRGSASSYEQYF.

J is TRBJ2-3 and V is TRBV18, with 12 bases identical to TRBD2. V shed 1 base, J shed 14 bases, and the junction held 7 bases outside the gene matches. The CDR3 is made up of 14 amino acids. Looked up from germline, CDR1 is KGHSH and CDR2 is LQKENI. The CDR3 loop is CASSPLSGLAGAYF. The CDR3 region has the DNA TGTGCCAGCTCACCACTCTCGGGACTAGCGGGTGCGTATTTT.

The J gene is TRBJ2-6, the V gene TRBV29-1; 9 positions match TRBD1. The CDR3 runs 15 residues. Germline V lookup: CDR1 SQVTM, CDR2 ANQGSEA. The V and J ends lost 7 bases and 0 bases, in that order; junction bases with no gene match: 4. The CDR3 loop is CSAGTGSSGANVLTF. The CDR3 DNA reads TGCAGCGCGGGGACAGGGAGCTCTGGGGCCAACGTCCTGACTTTC.

This clone was seen a single time. The rearrangement links TRBV7-2 to TRBJ1-2; D gene uncertain. Trimming shortened V by 6 bases and J by 4 bases, and 9 bases separated the two germline ends. Germline CDR1 is SGHTA and CDR2 is FQGNSA. This CDR3 comprises 12 residues. The CDR3 sequence: CASSKRPYGYTF. The CDR3 DNA reads TGTGCCAGCAGTAAGCGACCCTATGGCTACACCTTC.

The chain employs TRBV5-1 and TRBJ1-1; 8 nucleotides align to TRBD1. The J segment lost 4 bases and the V segment lost 4 bases, leaving 9 bases of the junction unmatched. The CDR3 has 15 residues. Germline CDR1 and CDR2: SGHRS and YFSETQ. The chain's CDR3 is CASSTGQGVGTEAFF. Written as DNA, the CDR3 is TGCGCCAGCAGCACAGGACAGGGTGTGGGCACTGAAGCTTTCTTT.

V gene TRBV6-5 combines with J gene TRBJ1-5, with a weak D call TRBD1 (6 bases). The V gene lost 0 bases and the J gene lost 5 bases, with 14 bases spanning the gap. The CDR3 contains 16 residues. CDR1 is MNHEY and CDR2 is SVGAGI in the germline V gene. The CDR3 region is CASSYSGRGRDQPQHF. The CDR3 DNA reads as TGTGCCAGCAGTTACTCAGGCAGGGGAAGGGATCAGCCCCAGCATTTT.

This clone was seen a few times. This chain connects TRBV5-4 to TRBJ2-7, with D perhaps matching TRBD1 (5 bases). This CDR3 is 15 amino acids long. Per the germline V gene, CDR1 is SGHNT and CDR2 is YYREEE (reference sequence). Trimming pared 4 bases from V and 0 bases from J, leaving 14 bases between. CDR3 region: CASSPKGQISYEQYF. Written as DNA, the CDR3 is TGTGCCAGCAGCCCCAAGGGGCAGATCTCCTACGAGCAGTACTTC.

CDR3 DNA sequence: TGTGCCAGCAGACGCCTGACCGGGAGAGCTCACGAGCAGTACTTC. This gives the protein CASRRLTGRAHEQYF. The chain links TRBV5-7 to TRBJ2-7, with a tentative D call TRBD2 (6 bases). TRBV5-7 is annotated as an ORF whose role is uncertain. The CDR3 covers 15 residues. Trimming took 5 bases from V and 5 from J, leaving 20 bases between them.

This rearrangement joins TRBV9 to TRBJ1-2; TRBD1 is a possible D gene (6 bases). V gave up 3 bases and J gave up 8 bases, with 23 bases separating them. Germline CDR1 SGDLS, CDR2 YYNGEE. The CDR3 length is 16 residues. Here the CDR3 reads CASSGTITGKYGGYTF. CDR3 DNA: TGTGCCAGCAGCGGAACCATAACAGGGAAGTACGGAGGCTACACCTTC. The full variable domain, in which reference TRBV9 and TRBJ1-2 provide the parts outside the CDR3, is DSGVTQTPKHLITATGQRVTLRCSPRSGDLSVYWYQQSLDQGLQFLIQYYNGEERAKGNILERFSAQQFPDLHSELNLSSLELGDSALYFCASSGTITGKYGGYTFGSGTRLTVV.

This clone was counted only a few times. The chain is built from TRBV5-1 and TRBJ1-1; D unresolved. Germline V gene lookup returns CDR1 SGHRS and CDR2 YFSETQ. Trimming stripped 0 bases from V and 1 base from J, with 13 bases between. CDR3 length equals 16 residues. The CDR3 nucleotides read TGCGCCAGCAGCTTGGACGAAGCGTGGGGGAACACTGAAGCTTTCTTT. Protein product: CASSLDEAWGNTEAFF. Variable domain in full (rest from reference TRBV5-1 and TRBJ1-1): KAGVTQTPRYLIKTRGQQVTLSCSPISGHRSVSWYQQTPGQGLQFLFEYFSETQRNKGNFPGRFSGRQFSNSRSEMNVSTLELGDSALYLCASSLDEAWGNTEAFFGQGTRLTVV.

The chain carries TRBV7-2 and TRBJ2-7, with 10 bases matching TRBD1. The CDR3 totals 14 residues. CDR1 and CDR2 (germline): SGHTA, FQGNSA. The trim removed 5 bases at V and 2 bases at J, leaving 3 bases unmatched. CDR3 protein: CASSVGQGPYEQYF. The CDR3 DNA is TGTGCCAGCAGCGTGGGACAGGGGCCCTACGAGCAGTACTTC.